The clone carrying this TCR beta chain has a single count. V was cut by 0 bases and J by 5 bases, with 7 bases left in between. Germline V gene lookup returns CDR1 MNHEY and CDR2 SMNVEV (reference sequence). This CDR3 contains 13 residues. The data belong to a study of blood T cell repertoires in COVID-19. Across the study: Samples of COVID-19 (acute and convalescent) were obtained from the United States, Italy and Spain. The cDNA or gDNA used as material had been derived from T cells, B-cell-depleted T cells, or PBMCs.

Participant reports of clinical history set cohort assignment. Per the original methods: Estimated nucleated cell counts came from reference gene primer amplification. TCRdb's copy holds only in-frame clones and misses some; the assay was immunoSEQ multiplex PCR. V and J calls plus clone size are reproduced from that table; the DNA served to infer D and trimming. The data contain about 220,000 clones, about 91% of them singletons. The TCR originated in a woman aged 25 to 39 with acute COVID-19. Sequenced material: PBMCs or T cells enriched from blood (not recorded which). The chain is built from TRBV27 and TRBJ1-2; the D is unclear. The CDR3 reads CASSLSYGYGYTF. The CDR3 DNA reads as TGTGCCAGCAGTTTATCGTACGGGTATGGCTACACCTTC.